A single sample is the source of the 26 T cell receptor beta chains below, sequenced in a study of blood T cell repertoires in COVID-19. Produced via immunoSEQ multiplex PCR; TCRdb's table is partial and in-frame only. The data show some 120,000 clones, 90% seen once. Sample: peripheral blood. Receptors were obtained from a man in his sixties with COVID-19, enrolled during active disease.

The rearrangement links TRBV29-1 to TRBJ2-1, with 7 bases identical to TRBD1. V lost 7 bases to trimming and J lost 1 base; unmatched junction nucleotides: 7. The CDR3 spans 14 residues. Germline CDR1 and CDR2: SQVTM and ANQGSEA. Written as DNA, the CDR3 is TGCAGCGCTGACACAGGGGTGTCCTACAATGAGCAGTTCTTC. This sequence encodes CSADTGVSYNEQFF.

The V and J genes are TRBV4-2 and TRBJ2-5; 11 bases match TRBD2. With V trimmed by 3 bases and J by 5 bases, 5 bases remained unmatched. Germline CDR1 LGHNA, CDR2 YNFKEQ. The CDR3 contains 15 residues. In nucleotides, the CDR3 is TGTGCCAGCAGCCAGTTAGCGGGAGGGCCGGAGACCCAGTACTTC. Protein: CASSQLAGGPETQYF.

This sequence joins TRBV7-2 and TRBJ1-6; 7 bases match TRBD1. The CDR3 spans 15 residues. V shed 1 base, J shed 6 bases, and the junction held 3 bases outside the gene matches. Germline values: CDR1 SGHTA, CDR2 FQGNSA. The CDR3 is CASSLVGTANSPLHF. In DNA, the CDR3 is TGTGCCAGCAGCTTAGTCGGGACAGCTAATTCACCCCTCCACTTT. Supplemented by reference TRBV7-2 and TRBJ1-6, the full variable domain reads GAGVSQSPSNKVTEKGKDVELRCDPISGHTALYWYRQSLGQGLEFLIYFQGNSAPDKSGLPSDRFSAERTGGSVSTLTIQRTQQEDSAVYLCASSLVGTANSPLHFGNGTRLTVT.

This sequence joins TRBV18 and TRBJ1-1; perhaps TRBD1 as D (5 bases). CDR1 and CDR2 from the germline V gene are KGHSH and LQKENI. The CDR3 length is 17 residues. V lost 3 bases to trimming and J lost 3 bases, with 20 bases between them. The CDR3 sequence is CASSPVSGFLVDTEAFF. CDR3 coding DNA: TGTGCCAGCTCACCGGTTTCAGGGTTTTTGGTGGACACTGAAGCTTTCTTT. Full variable domain (outside the CDR3, taken from reference TRBV18 and TRBJ1-1): NAGVMQNPRHLVRRRGQEARLRCSPMKGHSHVYWYRQLPEEGLKFMVYLQKENIIDESGMPKERFSAEFPKEGPSILRIQQVVRGDSAAYFCASSPVSGFLVDTEAFFGQGTRLTVV.

This clone was picked up one time. The rearrangement joins TRBV4-3 to TRBJ1-2; D is unclear. Deletions cut 2 bases from V and 4 bases from J, with 11 bases between. The CDR3 totals 14 residues. The germline V gene has CDR1 LGHNA and CDR2 YSLEER. CDR3: CASSQRGEGYGYTF. CDR3 bases: TGCGCCAGCAGCCAACGGGGAGAGGGCTATGGCTACACCTTC.

The chain joins TRBV7-2 to TRBJ1-1; 7 nucleotides agree with TRBD1. The V and J ends lost 5 bases and 1 base, in that order; junction bases with no gene match: 4. There are 14 residues in the CDR3. Germline CDR1 is SGHTA and CDR2 is FQGNSA. The CDR3 nucleotides read TGTGCCAGCAGCCTCGGACAGGCGAACACTGAAGCTTTCTTT. Translating gives CASSLGQANTEAFF.

The chain has TRBV18 and TRBJ2-6; 10 nucleotides line up with TRBD2. The V gene's germline CDR1 is KGHSH and CDR2 LQKENI. The J segment lost 2 bases and the V segment lost 5 bases, leaving 15 bases of the junction unmatched. The CDR3 loop spans 20 amino acids. The CDR3, as DNA: TGTGCCAGCTCATCGACAACAGGGTCTAGCGGGAGAACTGGGGCCAACGTCCTGACTTTC. As protein: CASSSTTGSSGRTGANVLTF.

The chain couples TRBV28 to TRBJ1-5, with D possibly being TRBD1 (6 bases). Trimming took off 7 bases at V and 7 bases at J, with 14 bases between the two ends. CDR3 length: 13 amino acids. Germline-derived CDR1 and CDR2 are MDHEN and SYDVKM. As DNA, the CDR3 is TGTGCCAGCACCGAAGGGGGTCTGCAGCCCCAGCATTTT. Amino acid sequence: CASTEGGLQPQHF.

V and J are TRBV10-3 and TRBJ2-3, with D tentatively TRBD1 (6 bases). Germline CDR1 reads ENHRY; CDR2 reads SYGVKD. The V end was cut by 7 bases, the J end by 1 base, with 12 bases between. CDR3 length: 14 amino acids. CDR3 nucleotides: TGTGCCATCACCGACAGGAGTGGCACAGATACGCAGTATTTT. Protein sequence: CAITDRSGTDTQYF.

The V call is TRBV27, the J call TRBJ2-2; the D is unclear. Trimming stripped 4 bases from V and 0 bases from J, with 12 bases between. Germline V gene sequence: CDR1 MNHEY, CDR2 SMNVEV (reference sequence). The CDR3 has 16 amino acids. CDR3 DNA sequence: TGTGCCAGCAGTTCGATGACGGAGACGAACACCGGGGAGCTGTTTTTT. It codes for CASSSMTETNTGELFF.

The gene calls are TRBV10-1 and TRBJ2-3; maybe TRBD1 (5 bases). V was pared by 5 bases and J by 2 bases, with 17 bases between. The CDR3 contains 16 residues. CDR1 is WNHNN and CDR2 is SYGVQD in the germline V gene (reference sequence). This CDR3 is CASSMITRDLTDTQYF. The CDR3 DNA reads TGCGCCAGCAGTATGATTACCAGGGATCTCACAGATACGCAGTATTTT.

The chain employs TRBV6-1 and TRBJ1-6; D call uncertain. This CDR3 contains 13 residues. Between the trimmed V and J ends, which lost 0 bases and 9 bases, there was a span of 6 bases. Germline lookup yields CDR1 MNHNS and CDR2 SASEGT. The CDR3 here is CASSEASFSPLHF. In DNA, the CDR3 is TGTGCCAGCAGTGAAGCCTCCTTTTCACCCCTCCACTTT.

This clone was picked up a small number of times. This chain uses TRBV5-1 with TRBJ1-3; a weak D match, TRBD1 (5 bases). Trimming took 0 bases from V and 4 from J, leaving 8 bases between them. The CDR3 extends over 14 amino acids. Germline-derived CDR1 and CDR2 are SGHRS and YFSETQ. The CDR3 protein is CASSLVGLGNTIYF. DNA for the CDR3: TGCGCCAGCAGCTTGGTGGGACTAGGAAACACCATATATTTT.

The chain joins TRBV6-4 to TRBJ1-2, with 11 bases aligning to TRBD1. The germline gives CDR1 MRHNA, CDR2 SNTAGT. V lost 2 bases to trimming and J lost 1 base; unmatched junction nucleotides: 3. The CDR3 length is 16 residues. CDR3 region: CASSDGTGGINYGYTF. For the CDR3, the DNA is TGTGCCAGCAGTGACGGGACAGGGGGAATTAACTATGGCTACACCTTC.

V usage is TRBV4-1 and J usage is TRBJ1-2; D not resolved. V was trimmed by 3 bases and J by 7 bases, leaving 15 bases between them. Looked up from germline, CDR1 is MGHRA and CDR2 is YSYEKL. There are 14 residues in the CDR3. The CDR3 sequence: CASSQYSGSGGYTF. The CDR3 DNA is TGCGCCAGCAGCCAGTATTCAGGTAGCGGTGGCTACACCTTC.

This chain connects TRBV9 to TRBJ1-2, with D possibly matching TRBD1 (6 bases). Germline CDR1 reads SGDLS; CDR2 reads YYNGEE. Trimming left V 6 bases short and J 4 bases short, with 13 bases between. The CDR3 totals 13 residues. CDR3 sequence reads: CASTGGGSYGYTF. The CDR3 bases are TGTGCCAGCACGGGAGGGGGGAGCTATGGCTACACCTTC. The full variable domain, completed using reference TRBV9 and TRBJ1-2, is DSGVTQTPKHLITATGQRVTLRCSPRSGDLSVYWYQQSLDQGLQFLIQYYNGEERAKGNILERFSAQQFPDLHSELNLSSLELGDSALYFCASTGGGSYGYTFGSGTRLTVV.

The chain has TRBV15 and TRBJ2-1; a possible D gene is TRBD1 (5 bases). With 5 bases removed from V and 9 bases from J, the gap between germline ends came to 14 bases. In germline, CDR1 is LNHNV, CDR2 YYDKDF (reference sequence). This CDR3 is 13 amino acids long. The CDR3 loop reads CATSGALPSEQFF. The CDR3 DNA is TGTGCCACCAGCGGGGCACTCCCAAGTGAGCAGTTCTTC. Variable domain in full (rest from reference TRBV15 and TRBJ2-1): DAMVIQNPRYQVTQFGKPVTLSCSQTLNHNVMYWYQQKSSQAPKLLFHYYDKDFNNEADTPDNFQSRRPNTSFCFLDIRSPGLGDTAMYLCATSGALPSEQFFGPGTRLTVL.

The chain couples TRBV6-2 or TRBV6-3 to TRBJ2-3, with 7 bases fitting TRBD1. The CDR3 contains 15 residues. V lost 0 bases, J lost 7 bases, and 7 bases stayed unmatched. The V gene's germline CDR1 is MNHEY and CDR2 SVGEGT. CDR3 DNA sequence: TGTGCCAGCAGTTACTCGAAAGACAGGGTGTATACGCAGTATTTT. As protein: CASSYSKDRVYTQYF.

The chain recombines TRBV7-6 with TRBJ2-2, with 8 bases identical to TRBD2. The CDR3 extends over 17 amino acids. The ends lost 0 bases at V and 4 bases at J; junction bases unmatched: 7. Germline V gene data show CDR1 as SGHVS and CDR2 as FNYEAQ. CDR3 in DNA: TGTGCCAGCAGCTTAGCAGGAGCGGGAGTGGTCACCGGGGAGCTGTTTTTT. Translated: CASSLAGAGVVTGELFF.

The chain carries TRBV28 and TRBJ1-5; D may be TRBD1 (6 bases). CDR1 and CDR2 from the germline V gene are MDHEN and SYDVKM. V was clipped by 2 bases and J by 6 bases, with 23 bases between them. The CDR3 is 18 residues long. The CDR3 DNA reads as TGTGCCAGCAGTTTACCCCTGGGGGGGGGCGAATCGGCTCAGCCCCAGCATTTT. This codes for CASSLPLGGGESAQPQHF.

The gene calls are TRBV18 and TRBJ1-1; a possible D gene is TRBD1 (6 bases). V was trimmed by 4 bases and J by 1 base, leaving 16 bases between them. This CDR3 has 16 amino acids. Germline loops: CDR1 KGHSH, CDR2 LQKENI. The CDR3 protein is CASSRQQGRANTEAFF. As DNA, the CDR3 is TGTGCCAGCTCACGTCAGCAGGGGAGGGCGAACACTGAAGCTTTCTTT.

The V call is TRBV4-1, the J call TRBJ1-4; 7 bases line up with TRBD1. The germline V gene has CDR1 MGHRA and CDR2 YSYEKL. The CDR3 is 13 amino acids. Trimming removed 0 bases from V and 15 bases from J; junction bases left unmatched: 7. This CDR3 reads CASSQEPTTGLFF. The CDR3 coding sequence is TGCGCCAGCAGCCAAGAGCCTACGACAGGGTTGTTTTTT.

The V gene is TRBV6-6, the J gene TRBJ2-3; D possibly corresponds to TRBD2 (6 bases). V gave up 2 bases and J gave up 6 bases, with 15 bases separating them. The CDR3 consists of 15 residues. Germline CDR1 is MNHNY and CDR2 is SVGAGI (reference sequence). The CDR3 region is CASSYGHGTPDTQYF. The CDR3 DNA follows: TGTGCCAGCAGTTACGGCCACGGGACTCCGGATACGCAGTATTTT.

This clone was detected only a few times. The chain uses TRBV5-1 and TRBJ1-1; D not certain. The CDR3 length is 13 residues. V was shortened by 4 bases and J by 1 base, with 8 bases between the two germline ends. In germline, CDR1 is SGHRS, CDR2 YFSETQ. This CDR3 reads CASSRSGNTEAFF. The DNA of the CDR3 is TGCGCCAGCAGCCGTTCGGGGAACACTGAAGCTTTCTTT. Filled out from reference TRBV5-1 and TRBJ1-1, the complete variable domain reads KAGVTQTPRYLIKTRGQQVTLSCSPISGHRSVSWYQQTPGQGLQFLFEYFSETQRNKGNFPGRFSGRQFSNSRSEMNVSTLELGDSALYLCASSRSGNTEAFFGQGTRLTVV.

The J gene is TRBJ2-3, the V gene TRBV24-1; TRBD1 agrees at 9 bases. Germline V gene sequence: CDR1 KGHDR, CDR2 SFDVKD. The CDR3 is 16 amino acids. V lost 7 bases, J lost 4 bases, and 11 bases stayed unmatched. CDR3 nucleotides: TGTGCCACCAGCGCCAATACAGGGGGCTGGGCAGATACGCAGTATTTT. Translated: CATSANTGGWADTQYF.

The chain links TRBV11-2 to TRBJ2-7; the D is unclear. The CDR3 is 11 residues long. CDR1 SGHAT and CDR2 FQNNGV come from the germline V gene. V lost 1 base to trimming and J lost 9 bases, with 7 bases between them. CDR3 nucleotide sequence: TGTGCCAGCAGCTTAGCGTTTCGGCAGTACTTC. This sequence encodes CASSLAFRQYF.